This TCR beta chain was identified in a study of cytomegalovirus exposure and HLA in healthy donors (dated by TCRdb to the late 2010s). Background on the whole study: An earlier analysis of fewer than 750 of the donors reported over 250 Gb of sequence data and 95 million to 120 million unique TCR beta sequences obtained from around 180 million T cells. Across some 400 genotyped donors of the cohort, an average of roughly 200,000 unique TCR beta nucleotide sequences per donor were sequenced, and 15% to 20% of those sequences were non-productive. Alongside the repertoire data, information on donor age, sex, ethnicity and CMV serostatus was compiled. Approximately 300 gigabases of sequencing data and 91 million or so unique TCR sequences made up an early release that covered 640 HLA-typed donors. The study combined high-throughput TCR immunosequencing, statistical association of individual TCRs with disease status, and machine learning to predict cytomegalovirus infection status. Among the roughly 380 genotyped donors, around 81% belonged to the genetic ancestry cluster associated with self-reported Caucasian donors. The T cell repertoires of under 700 subjects were profiled by immunosequencing and related to cytomegalovirus serostatus. Because of strong linkage in the cohort, five DR-DQ haplotypes were treated as single units for association and clustering. The study aimed to test whether cataloging public T cell receptors could reveal signatures of past pathogen exposure. All discovery cohort repertoires had been generated on a single sequencing platform. Class I and class II HLA loci were covered by the typing at four-digit resolution. Besides the first cohort of 666 subjects, a separate validation cohort made up of over 95 different subjects was used. In a later analysis, previously published TCR beta repertoires from 600 to 850 donors were re-analyzed and high-resolution HLA genotyping was added so that TCR occurrence patterns could be studied. The number of donors typed differed by locus, with roughly 629-640 for A, B, C, DRB1 and DQB1, around 500 for DQA1, under 610 for DPA1, and some 450 for DPB1. A later genetic analysis used genome-wide SNP genotypes for about three fifths of the roughly 700 donors, treating that subset as a discovery cohort. In an earlier analysis of 587 of the donors, high-throughput TCR beta sequencing was used to judge whether each TCR beta V gene segment behaved as functional or pseudogenic. The later analysis used no new phenotypic data to find candidate immune exposures, relying instead on TCR beta sequences and their occurrence across donors.

The cohort comprised 550 to 700 healthy bone marrow donors. Cohort members were all nominally healthy when sampled, although unrecorded immune exposures were likely present. The donor tested CMV seropositive, placing the donor among the approximately 290 seropositive members of the cohort. A peripheral blood sample was provided by each donor, and peripheral blood mononuclear cells were used for TCR beta sequencing. The Qiagen DNeasy Blood Extraction Kit was used to extract genomic DNA from the blood cell samples. Library method: the immunoSEQ multiplex PCR assay. For the multiplex PCR, a mixture combining 60 forward primers for TCR Vbeta segments and 13 reverse primers for TCR Jbeta segments was used. Amplification of the CDR3 region of rearranged TCR beta genes was performed with a multiplex PCR assay on genomic DNA. The Illumina HiSeq System was used to sequence the amplified TCR beta libraries as 87-base-pair reads. Under the source paper's analysis protocol: A later analysis counted some 80 million unique TCR beta chains across the 670 or so repertoires, and about 10 million of these chains were shared by at least two donors. Raw reads were error-corrected and collapsed into unique sequences with a nearest-neighbor algorithm that merged closely related sequences to remove PCR and sequencing errors. Alignment of CDR3 sequences to IMGT reference sequences was used to assign V, D and J gene segments. For a sequence to be retained, a match of at least six nucleotides was required to both a V gene segment and a J gene segment. Rearrangements were called productive when the CDR3 lacked stop codons and stayed in frame with V and J; all others were non-productive. Following IMGT convention, CDR3 was defined as the stretch from the second conserved V-encoded cysteine up to the conserved J-encoded phenylalanine. The earlier analysis of some 550 of the donors excluded any sequence lacking an unambiguous match to a single V gene segment. An earlier analysis of about 600 of the donors called V segments functional above 56.7% productive rearrangements and segregating when the between-donor standard deviation exceeded 5%. A statistical classification framework was built to diagnose cytomegalovirus status from the catalog of TCR beta chain sequences. A later analysis assigned V and J genes by comparing TCR nucleotide sequences with IMGT/GENE-DB human TR gene sequences. Using the TCRdist pipeline, a later analysis assigned CDR3 sequences along with most-parsimonious VDJ recombination scenarios. A later analysis defined each TCR beta chain by its CDR3 amino acid sequence plus V-gene family, and excluded reads lacking a unique V-gene family. To address suspected cross-contamination and a sequencing artifact, a later analysis removed approximately 590 highly shared, low-generation-probability nucleotide sequences. In a later analysis, a clonal expansion index for each public chain was calculated from normalized within-repertoire ranks of inferred template counts. In a later analysis, generation probabilities were computed with a VDJ recombination model fitted to out-of-frame rearrangements, and the resulting probabilities were checked against IGoR. In a later analysis, hypergeometric tests were used to score TCR-TCR, TCR-HLA and TCR-CMV co-occurrence, with a repertoire-size bias correction applied to TCR pairs. False discovery rates were estimated in a later analysis by permuting HLA or CMV assignments 20 times. In a later analysis, co-occurring TCRs were grouped with DBSCAN, and TCRdist sequence similarity was added when clustering was performed within HLA-allele-positive subsets. For co-occurrence clustering, repertoires with fewer than 30,000 or more than 120,000 public chains were excluded, along with 5 or 6 repertoires with anomalous nucleotide sharing. TCRdb's version of the immuneACCESS table is confined to in-frame rearrangements and falls short of the full clone set. An unresolved V gene accounts for under half of the shortfall where checked; the remainder is of unknown origin. V and J calls and clone size come straight from that table; D and trimming were deduced from the DNA. This sample is represented by 130,000 or so clones; 70% to 85% of them were singletons. The ten largest account for 2.5% to 3% of the sample.

Trimming accounts for 0 bases at V and 6 bases at J, while the number of junction bases matched to no gene is 6. The germline V gene (reference sequence) gives CDR1 as LNHNV and CDR2 as YYDKDF. The CDR3 sequence holds 16 residues, the cysteine and phenylalanine included. The entry retains the CDR3 DNA only, 48 bases that are in frame from base 1. Overall results and qualifications from the work: V-gene and J-gene trimming of TCR beta chains was associated with a missense DCLRE1C variant in a later genetic analysis, and the association was replicated in an independent cohort. The classifier was reported to diagnose cytomegalovirus status with high specificity and sensitivity in both the original and validation cohorts. Roughly 15 rarely observed V segments, including chromosome 9 orphons, were excluded from the earlier analysis of about 600 of the donors because counts were too low. A few of the identified cytomegalovirus-associated TCR beta chains were confirmed in vitro to be specific for cytomegalovirus antigens. Linkage disequilibrium might explain the correlated functional status among segregating V segments, but an unknown experimental factor could not be ruled out. A further reported finding was that TCR beta sequences accurately predicted the HLA-A and HLA-B alleles for most subjects in the first cohort. In a later genetic analysis, fewer N-insertions in productive TCRs were reported among donors in an Asian-associated ancestry cluster than the approximately 710-donor mean. Because some donors lacked HLA typing at each locus, the association tests relied only on the typed subset. Because the 87-base-pair reads could not distinguish some IMGT-functional V segments, including TRBV6-2 and TRBV6-3, those segments were excluded. In a later analysis, several top co-occurrence clusters were reported to appear linked to parvovirus B19, influenza, CMV and Epstein-Barr virus. Most TCR sequences were seen in very few donors, while some public TCRs were found in many individuals. The sequencing pipeline was judged likely to have produced a cluster of highly shared sequence variants as a technical artifact. At a false discovery rate of 0.05, a later analysis linked some 17,000 TCR beta sequences to specific HLA alleles. Roughly uniform sequencing depth across donors was assumed in presence/absence analyses, although this assumption may not hold. A total of 150 or so TCR beta chains were listed by the study as associated with cytomegalovirus. In a later analysis, the rate of TCR association differed among HLA loci, with DRB1 alleles having the most associated TCRs and HLA-C alleles having the fewest. In a later analysis, most CMV-associated TCR beta chains were found to appear HLA-restricted, with HLA associations seemingly driven largely by CMV exposure. In a later analysis, HLA-associated TCR beta chains were found to be more clonally expanded and to have lower generation probabilities than equally common non-associated chains. For the cohort, immune exposure information was limited to CMV serostatus. An earlier analysis of approximately 530 of the donors showed that most TCR beta V segments appeared in productive rearrangements either about 87% or about 30% of the time, which broadly matched IMGT annotations. In this cohort, only TCR beta chains were sequenced, and detectable features were limited by the absence of alpha or paired-chain data. When HLA alleles, especially DR and DQ, strongly co-occurred, TCR associations were difficult to assign to individual alleles. The authors suggested that the approach could potentially be extended to other disease states and immunological phenotypes.

A note on this clone: Its antigen is unknown. Base-call qualities are not available, and no considerably larger clone is one nucleotide away.

The V and J segments used are TRBV15 and TRBJ2-1; 9 central nucleotides agree with TRBD2. Sequencing was done on a sample of PBMCs. The TCR originated in a woman aged 18 to 35 in good health and CMV-seropositive. The CDR3 reads CATSRDLGLALNEQFF. In nucleotide form, the sequence is TGTGCCACCAGCAGAGATCTCGGACTAGCGCTCAATGAGCAGTTCTTC.